One and the same sample provided the 14 T cell receptor beta chains below, sequenced in a study of cytomegalovirus exposure and HLA in healthy donors. The PCR contained 60 Vbeta and 13 Jbeta primers. Here immunoSEQ multiplex PCR was the method, and the copy in TCRdb shows in-frame clones only, minus some. Of approximately 160,000 clones listed, 77% are singletons. The specimen sequenced was PBMCs. The receptors stem from a woman in her thirties in good health and CMV-seronegative.

This chain joins TRBV5-1 and TRBJ1-1; 9 bases are a match to TRBD1. This CDR3 region has 13 residues. Looked up from germline, CDR1 is SGHRS and CDR2 is YFSETQ. V shed 7 bases, J shed 5 bases, and the junction held 6 bases outside the gene matches. The CDR3 loop reads CASQQGARTEAFF. The DNA for the CDR3 is TGCGCCAGCCAACAGGGGGCGCGAACTGAAGCTTTCTTT.

The V gene is TRBV4-2, the J gene TRBJ1-1; TRBD1 aligns across 11 bases. The junction had 13 bases not matched to a gene; V was cut back by 3 bases and J by 4 bases. CDR1 is LGHNA, CDR2 YNFKEQ, per germline. The CDR3 runs to 18 residues. The chain's CDR3 is CASSHPRGTGGRGTEAFF. In DNA form, the CDR3 reads TGTGCCAGCAGCCATCCCAGGGGGACAGGGGGAAGGGGCACTGAAGCTTTCTTT.

This rearrangement joins TRBV4-1 to TRBJ1-5, with TRBD1 identical over 8 bases. Germline V lookup: CDR1 MGHRA, CDR2 YSYEKL. There are 15 residues in the CDR3. The V segment lost 0 bases and the J segment 2 bases; nucleotides outside the gene matches: 0. The CDR3 DNA reads as TGCGCCAGCAGCCAAGAGACAGGGGGCAATCAGCCCCAGCATTTT. Residues: CASSQETGGNQPQHF.

The genes are TRBV15 and TRBJ1-3; D unclear. Trimming took off 5 bases at V and 0 bases at J, with 5 bases between the two ends. The germline V gene has CDR1 LNHNV and CDR2 YYDKDF (reference sequence). The CDR3 runs 13 residues. CDR3 amino acids: CATSEGSGNTIYF. DNA for the CDR3: TGTGCCACCAGCGAGGGCTCTGGAAACACCATATATTTT. The variable domain in full, completed from reference TRBV15 and TRBJ1-3, reads DAMVIQNPRYQVTQFGKPVTLSCSQTLNHNVMYWYQQKSSQAPKLLFHYYDKDFNNEADTPDNFQSRRPNTSFCFLDIRSPGLGDTAMYLCATSEGSGNTIYFGEGSWLTVV.

This chain uses TRBV15 with TRBJ2-2; D possibly corresponds to TRBD2 (5 bases). Per the germline V gene, CDR1 is LNHNV and CDR2 is YYDKDF (reference sequence). V was pared by 3 bases and J by 3 bases, with 17 bases between. This CDR3 has 17 amino acids. CDR3 residues: CATSRGTGLLHTGELFF. The CDR3 nucleotides read TGTGCCACCAGCAGGGGAACTGGACTTCTACACACCGGGGAGCTGTTTTTT.

The chain has TRBV7-3 and TRBJ2-1; TRBD2 matches 9 bases. The germline V gene encodes CDR1 SGHTA and CDR2 FQGTGA. The CDR3 totals 13 residues. V shed 5 bases and J 5 bases; nucleotides not matched to a gene: 1. CDR3 residues: CASSRTSDNEQFF. The DNA of the CDR3 is TGTGCCAGCAGCCGGACTAGCGACAATGAGCAGTTCTTC.

In its sample, this clone was seen a few times. V gene TRBV6-6 combines with J gene TRBJ1-4; 9 bases map to TRBD1. Germline V gene data show CDR1 as MNHNY and CDR2 as SVGAGI (reference sequence). The trim removed 6 bases at V and 5 bases at J, leaving 4 bases unmatched. The length of the CDR3 is 14 residues. Written as DNA, the CDR3 is TGTGCCAGCAGGGGACAGGGCGTGAATGAAAAACTGTTTTTT. Encoded protein: CASRGQGVNEKLFF.

The chain carries TRBV27 and TRBJ1-5; no clear D gene. Trimming took off 6 bases at V and 1 base at J, with 13 bases between the two ends. Germline CDR1 is MNHEY and CDR2 is SMNVEV (reference sequence). This CDR3 has 15 amino acids. The CDR3 spells CASRRAPSSNQPQHF. The CDR3 nucleotides are TGTGCCAGCAGGCGGGCCCCGTCCAGCAATCAGCCCCAGCATTTT.

This clone was picked up a small number of times. V is TRBV7-3 and J is TRBJ1-2; D remains unclear. CDR1 and CDR2 (germline): SGHTA, FQGTGA. V lost 1 base and J 6 bases, leaving 12 bases between the germline ends. This CDR3 comprises 14 residues. CDR3 DNA sequence: TGTGCCAGCAGCTTAAGGGGAGTGGCGGATGGCTACACCTTC. As protein: CASSLRGVADGYTF.

This clone was found a few times. The rearrangement links TRBV7-2 to TRBJ2-2; D is undetermined. The CDR3 totals 15 residues. In germline, CDR1 is SGHTA, CDR2 FQGNSA. Trimming took off 5 bases at V and 8 bases at J, with 18 bases between the two ends. The CDR3 region has the DNA TGTGCCAGCAGCCCCCCCCTCGGCGGAGTGGGGGAGCTGTTTTTT. Translated: CASSPPLGGVGELFF. Full variable domain (missing parts from reference TRBV7-2 and TRBJ2-2): GAGVSQSPSNKVTEKGKDVELRCDPISGHTALYWYRQSLGQGLEFLIYFQGNSAPDKSGLPSDRFSAERTGGSVSTLTIQRTQQEDSAVYLCASSPPLGGVGELFFGEGSRLTVL.

The chain has TRBV10-3 and TRBJ1-2; a possible D gene is TRBD1 (5 bases). CDR1 and CDR2 from the germline V gene are ENHRY and SYGVKD. CDR3 size: 13 residues. Trimming took off 2 bases at V and 6 bases at J, with 10 bases between the two ends. CDR3 sequence (DNA): TGTGCCATCAGTGAGAGGGGTATAAATGGCTACACCTTC. Its translation: CAISERGINGYTF.

This chain joins TRBV6-5 and TRBJ2-7; 9 nucleotides agree with TRBD1. Germline CDR1 MNHEY, CDR2 SVGAGI. V lost 4 bases, J lost 6 bases, and 10 bases stayed unmatched. This CDR3 region has 15 residues. CDR3 in DNA: TGTGCCAGCAGTTCCACCCGGACAGGGGTAGGCGAGCAGTACTTC. Translation gives CASSSTRTGVGEQYF.

The chain is built from TRBV29-1 and TRBJ2-1, with 7 bases aligning to TRBD1. There are 14 residues in the CDR3. CDR1 is SQVTM, CDR2 ANQGSEA, per germline. Trimming cost V 3 bases and J 3 bases; bases outside gene matches: 5. The CDR3 bases are TGCAGCGTTGATCGGACAGGCGACTACAATGAGCAGTTCTTC. Its protein product is CSVDRTGDYNEQFF.

The chain has TRBV28 and TRBJ1-2; weak D call: TRBD1 (5 bases). Trimming removed 7 bases from V and 3 bases from J, with 15 bases in between. In germline, CDR1 is MDHEN, CDR2 SYDVKM. The CDR3 runs to 14 residues. CDR3 loop: CASIGRGEDYGYTF. The CDR3 DNA reads as TGTGCCAGCATTGGCCGGGGGGAGGACTATGGCTACACCTTC.